A single T cell receptor (beta chain) is shown here with its context. The data originate from a study of blood T cell repertoires in COVID-19. Study-wide context: T cells, B-cell-depleted T cells, or PBMCs supplied cDNA or gDNA.

The germline CDR1 and CDR2 sequences are GTSNPN and SVGIG (reference sequence). The CDR3 sequence is 13 residues long. Trimming at V came to 3 bases and at J to 7 bases, leaving 8 bases not matched to a gene. Original processing methods: Amplification of reference gene primers was used by the study to estimate nucleated cell counts. Measured with immunoSEQ multiplex PCR; TCRdb has only the in-frame clones, and not every one. The V and J calls and clone size were taken over from that table, and D and trimming were inferred from the DNA. The profile shows about 190,000 clones, 70% to 90% of them singletons.

The sequence derives from a man aged 25-40 years with acute or convalescent COVID-19. The V gene is TRBV30, the J gene TRBJ1-1, with 7 bases that match TRBD1. The source material was peripheral blood. The CDR3 nucleotides read TGTGCCTGGAGGACAGGGATCCTAAGTGAAGCTTTCTTT. Translated, it gives CAWRTGILSEAFF.